Presented here are 15 T cell receptor beta chains from one specimen sequenced in a study of persistence of HIV-infected CD4 T cells. Antigen specificity for these receptors is unknown. Stimulation used approximately 9.6 ug/mL lysate from CMV-infected fibroblasts. Sorting of responding CD4+ T cells relied on upregulated CD40 ligand together with CD69. The immunoSEQ assay was version 4, run in survey mode. Assay used: immunoSEQ multiplex PCR; TCRdb lists only in-frame clones, some missing. The sample shows 8,000 or so clones, roughly three fifths of them seen only once. Sample: CD4+ T cells sorted from PBMCs after approximately 19-hour stimulation, taken from a patient who received antiretroviral therapy. These TCRs come from an adult man with HIV who was CMV-seropositive.

V and J are TRBV11-1 and TRBJ2-5, with 7 bases fitting TRBD2. Unmatched junction bases numbered 3, after V lost 4 bases and J lost 4 bases. The CDR3 extends over 13 amino acids. CDR1 SGHAT and CDR2 FQDESV come from the germline V gene (reference sequence). CDR3 coding DNA: TGTGCCAGCAGCTGGCCGGGAGGAGAGACCCAGTACTTC. This sequence encodes CASSWPGGETQYF.

V usage is TRBV5-6 and J usage is TRBJ1-3; D call uncertain. CDR3 length equals 14 residues. The germline V and J ends were trimmed by 4 bases and 8 bases, with 16 bases remaining between them. Germline V gene lookup returns CDR1 SGHDT and CDR2 YYEEEE. This CDR3 reads CASSPGRFGDTIYF. As DNA, the CDR3 is TGTGCCAGCAGCCCTGGACGGTTCGGGGACACCATATATTTT.

This rearrangement joins TRBV2 to TRBJ1-6; D uncertain. The V end was cut by 6 bases, the J end by 7 bases, with 7 bases between. CDR3 length: 12 residues. Germline CDR1 SNHLY, CDR2 FYNNEI. The chain's CDR3 is CASSANNSPLHF. For the CDR3, the DNA is TGTGCCAGCAGCGCCAACAATTCACCCCTCCACTTT.

This clone was observed once. This chain connects TRBV9 to TRBJ1-5; 7 bases line up with TRBD1. Germline CDR1 is SGDLS and CDR2 is YYNGEE. Germline trimming cut 0 bases from V and 6 bases from J; bases unmatched to any gene: 3. This CDR3 region has 14 residues. The CDR3 sequence is CASSVGQGIQPQHF. CDR3 DNA sequence: TGTGCCAGCAGCGTAGGACAGGGAATTCAGCCCCAGCATTTT.

The V call is TRBV7-2, the J call TRBJ1-3; 10 positions match TRBD1. V trimming: 5 bases; J trimming: 6 bases; junction bases outside the gene matches: 7. This CDR3 has 15 residues. Looked up from germline, CDR1 is SGHTA and CDR2 is FQGNSA. In DNA form, the CDR3 reads TGTGCCAGCAGCCCCCGGGACAGGGGAGCAAACACCATATATTTT. This codes for CASSPRDRGANTIYF.

This clone has a handful of counts. V is TRBV5-4 and J is TRBJ1-6, with D perhaps matching TRBD1 (6 bases). V was trimmed by 3 bases and J by 7 bases, leaving 14 bases between them. Germline CDR1 reads SGHNT; CDR2 reads YYREEE (reference sequence). CDR3 length: 15 amino acids. CDR3 DNA: TGTGCCAGCAGCTCCAAGGGGGGACTGAATTCACCCCTCCACTTT. Encoded protein: CASSSKGGLNSPLHF.

V gene TRBV5-4 combines with J gene TRBJ2-2; possible D gene TRBD1, 6 bases. From germline, CDR1 is SGHNT and CDR2 YYREEE (reference sequence). V lost 6 bases to trimming and J lost 1 base, with 16 bases between them. CDR3 size: 16 residues. CDR3 protein: CASTLRETGNTGELFF. DNA of the CDR3: TGTGCCAGCACCCTGAGGGAGACAGGGAACACCGGGGAGCTGTTTTTT.

In DNA, the CDR3 is TGTGCCAGCAACAGCTACAATCAGCCCCAGCATTTT. It yields the protein CASNSYNQPQHF. The J gene is TRBJ1-5, the V gene TRBV6-5; D not certain. The CDR3 is 12 residues long. V dropped 7 bases and J dropped 3 bases, with 7 bases sitting between them. The germline V gene has CDR1 MNHEY and CDR2 SVGAGI.

On this clone itself: The sample holds other DNA sequences that translate to the same CDR3. The chain's CDR3 is CASSGRENQPQHF. The CDR3 DNA sequence: TGTGCCAGCAGCGGACGGGAGAATCAGCCCCAGCATTTT. The chain employs TRBV2 and TRBJ1-5; D not resolved. V gave up 6 bases and J gave up 4 bases, with 10 bases separating them. This CDR3 contains 13 residues. CDR1 is SNHLY and CDR2 is FYNNEI in the germline V gene.

Only one count was recorded for this clone. The rearrangement joins TRBV15 to TRBJ2-5; 11 bases are a match to TRBD2. Germline V gene lookup returns CDR1 LNHNV and CDR2 YYDKDF (reference sequence). V lost 0 bases and J lost 2; bases outside the gene matches: 2. This CDR3 contains 16 residues. The CDR3 DNA follows: TGTGCCACCAGCAGAGAGGTAGCGGGAGGGCAAGAGACCCAGTACTTC. It encodes CATSREVAGGQETQYF.

In this sample, this clone turned up a few times. This chain joins TRBV27 and TRBJ1-2, with D perhaps matching TRBD1 (5 bases). Germline assignment: CDR1 MNHEY and CDR2 SMNVEV (reference sequence). CDR3 length: 15 amino acids. The ends were cut back, 5 bases at V and 3 bases at J, with 16 bases in the middle. The CDR3 nucleotides read TGTGCCAGCAGTGCAGGCAGGGAAAGGTACTATGGCTACACCTTC. As protein: CASSAGRERYYGYTF.

This chain joins TRBV30 and TRBJ1-6, with 9 bases lining up with TRBD1. This CDR3 is built from 15 residues. Germline CDR1 and CDR2: GTSNPN and SVGIG (reference sequence). Trimming removed 5 bases from V and 9 bases from J; junction bases left unmatched: 11. CDR3 residues: CAWYPGTGQTSPLHF. The CDR3 DNA sequence: TGTGCCTGGTATCCCGGGACAGGGCAGACTTCACCCCTCCACTTT.

This clone was counted between two and nine times. The chain couples TRBV29-1 to TRBJ2-2; unclear D gene. The CDR3 length is 13 residues. Per germline, CDR1 SQVTM and CDR2 ANQGSEA. V lost 3 bases to trimming and J lost 5 bases, with 10 bases between them. The CDR3 region has the DNA TGCAGCGTTGACTCAGGTTGGACCGGGGAGCTGTTTTTT. Translating it yields CSVDSGWTGELFF.

V gene TRBV4-1 combines with J gene TRBJ1-1, with 10 bases fitting TRBD1. V gave up 7 bases and J gave up 5 bases; unmatched junction bases: 7. The V gene's germline CDR1 is MGHRA and CDR2 YSYEKL. CDR3 length: 14 residues. CDR3: CASTPDRGRTEAFF. In DNA form, the CDR3 reads TGCGCCAGCACCCCGGACAGGGGGAGGACTGAAGCTTTCTTT.

V gene TRBV7-2 combines with J gene TRBJ1-5, with D maybe TRBD1 (5 bases). This CDR3 is 14 amino acids long. V dropped 5 bases and J dropped 9 bases, with 17 bases sitting between them. Germline CDR1 reads SGHTA; CDR2 reads FQGNSA. CDR3 nucleotides: TGTGCCAGCAGCCCCCAAAGGGGATTTGCGCCCCAGCATTTT. Protein: CASSPQRGFAPQHF.